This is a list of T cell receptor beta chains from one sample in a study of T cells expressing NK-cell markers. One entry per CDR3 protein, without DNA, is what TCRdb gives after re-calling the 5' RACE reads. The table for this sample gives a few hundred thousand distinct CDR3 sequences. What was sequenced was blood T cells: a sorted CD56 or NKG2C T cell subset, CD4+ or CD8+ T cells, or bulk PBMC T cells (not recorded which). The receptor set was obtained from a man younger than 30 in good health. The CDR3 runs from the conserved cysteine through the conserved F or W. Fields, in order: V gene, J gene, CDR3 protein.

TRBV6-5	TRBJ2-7	CASSYSASGRAYEQYF
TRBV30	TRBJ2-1	CAWSLTGASGYNEQFF
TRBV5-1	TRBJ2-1	CASSPGLAGGPSSYNEQFF
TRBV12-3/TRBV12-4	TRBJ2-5	CASSGGGRKETQYF
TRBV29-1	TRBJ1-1	CSVETGGIDTEAFF
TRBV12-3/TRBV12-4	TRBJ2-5	CASSASRGGETQYF
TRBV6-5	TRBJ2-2	CASSYTGLPLTGELFF
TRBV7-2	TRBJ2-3	CASSLIRITDTQYF
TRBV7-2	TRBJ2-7	CASSSDRDHEQYF
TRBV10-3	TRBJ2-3	CAIGAGVIDTQYF
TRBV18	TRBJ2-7	CASSPSVLYEQYF
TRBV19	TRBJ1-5	CASKGGFRPQHF
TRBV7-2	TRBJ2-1	CASSLMRGRGEQFF
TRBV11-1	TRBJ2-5	CASSKGTAGTSGKKETQYF
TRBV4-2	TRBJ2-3	CASSQDARFEEDTQYF
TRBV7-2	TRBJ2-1	CASSLGAAPYDEQFF
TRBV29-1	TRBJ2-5	CSVASARQETQYF
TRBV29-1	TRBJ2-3	CSVGTPRLDTQYF
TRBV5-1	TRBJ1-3	CASSLEGAQNTIYF
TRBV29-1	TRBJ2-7	CSVASRAGGTYEQYF
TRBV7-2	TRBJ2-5	CASSPYGGETQYF
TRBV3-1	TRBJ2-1	CASSQERLAGGVYNEQFF
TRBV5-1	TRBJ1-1	CASSMTGTGYRAFF
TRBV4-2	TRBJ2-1	CASSDPRGYNEQFF
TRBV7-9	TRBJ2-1	CASDRVGNEQFF
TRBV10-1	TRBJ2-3	CASSESLAGGPDTQYF
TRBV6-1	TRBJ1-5	CASRGWGGRIYSNQPQHF
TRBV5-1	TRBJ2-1	CASSPGTSGRIDNEQFF
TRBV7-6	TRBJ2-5	CASSARLAGLGETQYF
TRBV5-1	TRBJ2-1	CASSLATAQDEQFF
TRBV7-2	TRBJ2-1	CASSPRGVGPNEQFF
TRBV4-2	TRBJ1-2	CASSQEGGGVYGYTF
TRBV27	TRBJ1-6	CASSLLAGSSYNSPLHF
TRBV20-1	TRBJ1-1	CSAREGLMNTEAFF
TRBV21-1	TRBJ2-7	CASSDTGLNSYEQYF
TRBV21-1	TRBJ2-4	CASTPPYIQYF
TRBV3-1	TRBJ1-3	CASSSTDNSGNTIYF
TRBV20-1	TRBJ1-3	CSARVWTGGSGNTIYF
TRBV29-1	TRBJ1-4	CSVGTGNQYEKLFF
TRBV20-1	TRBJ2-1	CSARLAGRAYNEQFF